These 30 T cell receptor beta chains were all obtained from the same sample, sequenced in a study of immune evolution from preneoplasia to lung adenocarcinoma. Clones were read by immunoSEQ multiplex PCR, and TCRdb kept only the in-frame ones, dropping some. The data contain more than 6,000 clones, 76% of them seen just once; the ten biggest clones take up approximately 12%. Sequenced input: FFPE minimally invasive lung adenocarcinoma tissue. These receptor sequences come from an older person with lung adenocarcinoma.

The chain recombines TRBV30 with TRBJ2-3; D not resolved. The germline CDR1 and CDR2 sequences are GTSNPN and SVGIG (reference sequence). The CDR3 is 11 residues long. V lost 3 bases, J lost 6 bases, and 7 bases lay in between. The CDR3 sequence is CAWSRADTQYF. The CDR3 bases are TGTGCCTGGAGCCGAGCGGATACGCAGTATTTT.

The count of this clone is one. The V gene is TRBV6-6, the J gene TRBJ1-1; D might be TRBD1 (5 bases). V dropped 3 bases and J dropped 1 base, with 9 bases sitting between them. The CDR3 is 14 residues long. Germline V gene data show CDR1 as MNHNY and CDR2 as SVGAGI (reference sequence). CDR3 amino acids: CASSYAGQNTEAFF. In DNA, the CDR3 is TGTGCCAGCAGTTATGCGGGGCAGAACACTGAAGCTTTCTTT.

The chain combines TRBV27 with TRBJ2-7; 9 bases match TRBD1. CDR1 is MNHEY and CDR2 is SMNVEV in the germline V gene (reference sequence). V shed 2 bases and J 4 bases; nucleotides not matched to a gene: 3. CDR3 size: 14 residues. CDR3 nucleotide sequence: TGTGCCAGCAGTTTAGAACAGGGGGCTTACGAGCAGTACTTC. Its protein is CASSLEQGAYEQYF.

The chain carries TRBV25-1 and TRBJ2-1; D gene ambiguous. Between the trimmed V and J ends, which lost 5 bases and 6 bases, there was a span of 11 bases. In germline, CDR1 is MGHDK, CDR2 SYGVNS. CDR3 length: 13 amino acids. The chain's CDR3 is CASSRLMGNEQFF. The CDR3 DNA sequence: TGTGCCAGCAGTCGGTTGATGGGCAATGAGCAGTTCTTC.

The rearrangement joins TRBV6-1 to TRBJ1-4, with TRBD1 matching over 10 bases. Germline-derived CDR1 and CDR2 are MNHNS and SASEGT. The CDR3 has 14 residues. After removal of 4 bases from V and 8 bases from J, the junction contained 4 bases not matched to a gene. The CDR3 nucleotides read TGTGCCAGCAGTGTCGGGACAGGGGTGGAAAAACTGTTTTTT. It codes for CASSVGTGVEKLFF.

The V and J genes are TRBV7-2 and TRBJ2-5; D is possibly TRBD1 or TRBD2 (6 bases each). The CDR3 has 14 amino acids. Germline CDR1 reads SGHTA; CDR2 reads FQGNSA. V was shortened by 5 bases and J by 5 bases, with 15 bases between the two germline ends. The CDR3 region has the DNA TGTGCCAGCAGCCCGGGGGCGGGAAGGGAGACCCAGTACTTC. This gives the protein CASSPGAGRETQYF.

The V and J genes are TRBV7-3 and TRBJ1-1, with a possible D match to TRBD1 (5 bases). CDR1 and CDR2 from the germline V gene are SGHTA and FQGTGA. Trimming cost V 4 bases and J 8 bases, with 14 bases left between them. There are 13 residues in the CDR3. CDR3 protein: CASSSNRQTEAFF. The CDR3 bases are TGTGCCAGCAGCTCGAATCGACAGACGGAAGCTTTCTTT.

The chain combines TRBV6-5 with TRBJ1-4; D ambiguous. Germline V CDR1 and CDR2: MNHEY, SVGAGI. Between the trimmed V and J ends, which lost 3 bases and 8 bases, there was a span of 13 bases. The CDR3 is 14 amino acids. The CDR3 sequence: CASSYDSLGEKLFF. CDR3 nucleotide sequence: TGTGCCAGCAGTTATGATAGCTTGGGGGAAAAACTGTTTTTT.

This clone has only one observation. The chain carries TRBV5-4 and TRBJ2-5, with 11 nucleotides matching TRBD2. V gave up 0 bases and J gave up 1 base; unmatched junction bases: 5. Germline V CDR1 and CDR2: SGHNT, YYREEE (reference sequence). This CDR3 is 17 amino acids long. The CDR3 nucleotides are TGTGCCAGCAGCTTGGGTGTTAGCGGGAGGGTCCAAGAGACCCAGTACTTC. Translation gives CASSLGVSGRVQETQYF.

With regard to this clone: This CDR3 is missing its conserved last phenylalanine or tryptophan, likely due to a read error. V and J are TRBV4-3 and TRBJ1-1, with TRBD1 matching over 9 bases. CDR1 and CDR2 (germline): LGHNA, YSLEER. CDR3 length equals 14 residues. V lost 0 bases and J lost 11; bases outside the gene matches: 7. Written as DNA, the CDR3 is TGCGCCAGCAGCCAAGAGGGACAGGGATCCGGGGCTTTCCTT. Its protein product is CASSQEGQGSGAFL.

On this clone itself: Other DNA sequences within the sample encode an identical CDR3. The chain is built from TRBV18 and TRBJ2-3; D is undetermined. In germline, CDR1 is KGHSH, CDR2 LQKENI. V lost 6 bases, J lost 6 bases, and 4 bases lay in between. This CDR3 has 10 residues. CDR3 sequence: CASSQDTQYF. The DNA for the CDR3 is TGTGCCAGCTCCCAGGATACGCAGTATTTT.

V is TRBV7-2 and J is TRBJ2-7; TRBD1 matches at 10 bases. This CDR3 region has 15 residues. V lost 3 bases to trimming and J lost 0 bases; unmatched junction nucleotides: 2. Per the germline V gene, CDR1 is SGHTA and CDR2 is FQGNSA. The CDR3 bases are TGTGCCAGCAGCTTGCGGACAGGGGGCTCCTACGAGCAGTACTTC. Amino acids: CASSLRTGGSYEQYF.

This chain links TRBV6-6 with TRBJ1-1, with D possibly being TRBD1 (5 bases). Germline CDR1 reads MNHNY; CDR2 reads SVGAGI (reference sequence). This CDR3 contains 15 residues. V shed 8 bases and J shed 4 bases, with 20 bases lying between them. CDR3 region: CASVAGQGSSTEAFF. CDR3 DNA sequence: TGTGCCAGCGTAGCGGGGCAGGGATCCTCCACTGAAGCTTTCTTT.

V gene TRBV6-5 combines with J gene TRBJ2-1; no firm D call. The CDR3 totals 13 residues. Trimming took 2 bases from V and 5 from J, leaving 7 bases between them. Germline V gene data show CDR1 as MNHEY and CDR2 as SVGAGI. The CDR3 loop reads CASSYHINNEQFF. Written as DNA, the CDR3 is TGTGCCAGCAGTTACCATATTAACAATGAGCAGTTCTTC.

This clone was observed once. The V and J genes are TRBV29-1 and TRBJ2-7; the match to TRBD1 covers 10 bases. The ends lost 4 bases at V and 7 bases at J; junction bases unmatched: 4. The germline CDR1 and CDR2 sequences are SQVTM and ANQGSEA. The CDR3 loop spans 12 amino acids. CDR3 region: CSVGQGAREQYF. CDR3 DNA sequence: TGCAGCGTTGGACAGGGGGCAAGGGAGCAGTACTTC.

The chain uses TRBV5-1 and TRBJ1-1; 7 nucleotides agree with TRBD1. Per germline, CDR1 SGHRS and CDR2 YFSETQ. This CDR3 is 16 amino acids long. The trim removed 2 bases at V and 0 bases at J, leaving 7 bases unmatched. CDR3 sequence (DNA): TGCGCCAGCAGCTTTGGGATAGGGGGCATGAACACTGAAGCTTTCTTT. It codes for CASSFGIGGMNTEAFF.

A word on this clone: At one boundary the junction diverges from the germline segment, which might be a read error. V usage is TRBV7-2 and J usage is TRBJ2-7, with D unclear. Per germline, CDR1 SGHTA and CDR2 FQGNSA. The CDR3 spans 14 residues. The CDR3 sequence is CASSVAGRVYEQYF. CDR3 DNA: TGTGCCAGCAGCGTAGCTGGACGGGTTTACGAGCAGTACTTC.

V gene TRBV6-6 combines with J gene TRBJ2-7; tentatively, D is TRBD2 (5 bases). CDR3 length equals 14 residues. V was clipped by 1 base and J by 5 bases, with 12 bases between them. Germline V CDR1 and CDR2: MNHNY, SVGAGI (reference sequence). CDR3 DNA: TGTGCCAGCAGTTACTTGACTATTACGGACGAGCAGTACTTC. This gives the protein CASSYLTITDEQYF.

This chain joins TRBV30 and TRBJ1-3; possibly TRBD1 for D (5 bases). This CDR3 spans 16 amino acids. The germline V and J ends were trimmed by 0 bases and 2 bases, with 14 bases remaining between them. Germline loops: CDR1 GTSNPN, CDR2 SVGIG (reference sequence). For the CDR3, the DNA is TGTGCCTGGAGTGTACCTGGGGCAGGTACTGGAAACACCATATATTTT. Its protein product is CAWSVPGAGTGNTIYF.

This clone was picked up one time. The CDR3 region is CASSPGPSTYNEQFF. Written as DNA, the CDR3 is TGTGCCAGCAGCCCCGGGCCCTCAACCTACAATGAGCAGTTCTTC. The chain has TRBV7-3 and TRBJ2-1; D not certain. V shed 5 bases and J shed 2 bases, with 13 bases lying between them. CDR3 size: 15 residues. Germline V gives CDR1 SGHTA, CDR2 FQGTGA. The full variable domain, in which reference TRBV7-3 and TRBJ2-1 provide the parts outside the CDR3, is GAGVSQTPSNKVTEKGKYVELRCDPISGHTALYWYRQSLGQGPEFLIYFQGTGAADDSGLPNDRFFAVRPEGSVSTLKIQRTERGDSAVYLCASSPGPSTYNEQFFGPGTRLTVL.

The gene calls are TRBV7-3 and TRBJ1-3; no clear D gene. The V gene lost 2 bases and the J gene lost 4 bases, with 12 bases spanning the gap. The CDR3 has 15 residues. Germline CDR1 is SGHTA and CDR2 is FQGTGA. The CDR3 reads CASSLSGGFGNTIYF. In DNA form, the CDR3 reads TGTGCCAGCAGCTTATCGGGAGGATTCGGAAACACCATATATTTT.

The J gene is TRBJ2-1, the V gene TRBV7-9, with 7 bases identical to TRBD2. This CDR3 has 15 residues. V dropped 8 bases and J dropped 4; count of bases not matched to a gene: 11. The germline gives CDR1 SEHNR, CDR2 FQNEAQ (reference sequence). The CDR3 region is CASGLGGRGYNEQFF. For the CDR3, the DNA is TGTGCCAGCGGCCTCGGCGGGAGAGGTTACAATGAGCAGTTCTTC.

This chain links TRBV5-4 with TRBJ2-4; maybe TRBD1 (7 bases). The CDR3 covers 15 residues. In germline, CDR1 is SGHNT, CDR2 YYREEE (reference sequence). The V end lost 0 bases, the J end lost 8 bases, and 15 bases lay between the germline ends. The CDR3, as DNA: TGTGCCAGCAGCTTGGGCGGGGTAGACAGGGACATTCAGTACTTC. It translates to CASSLGGVDRDIQYF.

This sequence joins TRBV6-1 and TRBJ1-2; D unresolved. The V end lost 2 bases, the J end lost 6 bases, and 10 bases lay between the germline ends. The CDR3 runs to 13 residues. Germline V gene data show CDR1 as MNHNS and CDR2 as SASEGT. CDR3: CASSETVSDGYTF. The CDR3 DNA follows: TGTGCCAGCAGTGAAACGGTTTCCGATGGCTACACCTTC.

The chain links TRBV27 to TRBJ2-6; no firm D call. Germline loops: CDR1 MNHEY, CDR2 SMNVEV (reference sequence). The CDR3 is 16 residues long. The V gene lost 3 bases and the J gene lost 0 bases, with 9 bases spanning the gap. CDR3 loop: CASSFGQISGANVLTF. In DNA, the CDR3 is TGTGCCAGCAGTTTTGGCCAGATCTCTGGGGCCAACGTCCTGACTTTC.

The rearrangement uses TRBV30 and TRBJ1-1; the D gene is possibly TRBD1 (5 bases). Trimming cost V 3 bases and J 8 bases, with 7 bases left between them. CDR3 size: 10 residues. Germline lookup yields CDR1 GTSNPN and CDR2 SVGIG (reference sequence). In DNA, the CDR3 is TGTGCCTGGAGCAGGGAGGAAGCTTTCTTT. Translation: CAWSREEAFF.

This chain connects TRBV4-1 to TRBJ2-7, with 8 positions matching TRBD1. V was clipped by 3 bases and J by 4 bases; unmatched bases: 8. This CDR3 contains 15 residues. CDR1 and CDR2 (germline): MGHRA, YSYEKL. CDR3 in amino acids: CASSHSWTGLYEQYF. The DNA for the CDR3 is TGCGCCAGCAGCCACTCATGGACAGGGCTTTACGAGCAGTACTTC.

Points on this clone: The sample holds other DNA sequences that translate to the same CDR3. This rearrangement joins TRBV18 to TRBJ2-3; D gene uncertain. V lost 4 bases to trimming and J lost 6 bases, with 2 bases between them. The CDR3 loop spans 10 amino acids. Germline CDR1 KGHSH, CDR2 LQKENI. The CDR3 nucleotides are TGTGCCAGCTCACAGGATACGCAGTATTTT. It encodes CASSQDTQYF.

The rearrangement links TRBV9 to TRBJ2-2; D unclear. The CDR3 is 12 amino acids. The germline V gene encodes CDR1 SGDLS and CDR2 YYNGEE. Trimming pared 3 bases from V and 6 bases from J, leaving 6 bases between. The CDR3 region is CASSGYAGELFF. CDR3 DNA sequence: TGTGCCAGCAGCGGGTATGCCGGGGAGCTGTTTTTT. The full variable domain, with the rest looked up from reference TRBV9 and TRBJ2-2, is DSGVTQTPKHLITATGQRVTLRCSPRSGDLSVYWYQQSLDQGLQFLIQYYNGEERAKGNILERFSAQQFPDLHSELNLSSLELGDSALYFCASSGYAGELFFGEGSRLTVL.

This chain joins TRBV7-2 and TRBJ1-3; no clear D gene. CDR3 length: 14 amino acids. CDR1 is SGHTA, CDR2 FQGNSA, per germline. V lost 4 bases and J 4 bases, leaving 11 bases between the germline ends. CDR3 DNA: TGTGCCAGCAGCTCTCTAAACACAGGAAACACCATATATTTT. Translating gives CASSSLNTGNTIYF.